The 9 T cell receptor beta chains below all came from one sample that was sequenced in a study of tumor-infiltrating lymphocytes in primary liver carcinoma. The study co-extracted DNA and RNA from around 20-30 mg of unsorted bulk tissue. The researchers produced TCR beta cDNA from around 0.5 ug total RNA with a constant-region primer. TCR beta libraries came from three nested multiplex PCR rounds using slightly modified ARM-PCR. Two initial PCR rounds of ten to eleven cycles each paired TRBV1-TRBV30 forward primers with a C-beta reverse primer. TCRdb ran MiXCR on the multiplex PCR reads and lists one entry per CDR3 protein. The data show around 88,000 distinct CDR3 sequences, approximately 68% seen once. The sequenced sample was tumor-adjacent normal liver tissue. These TCRs come from a man in his forties with primary liver carcinoma and hepatitis B virus infection.

A word on this clonotype: With a much larger clone just one base away, this may be a read error. The chain is built from TRBV5-1 and TRBJ1-1, with TRBD1 identical over 7 bases. CDR3 length: 13 amino acids. Germline V gene data show CDR1 as SGHRS and CDR2 as YFSETQ. CDR3 residues: CASSTGQNTEASF. The CDR3 DNA reads TGCGCCAGCAGCACGGGACAGAACACTGAAGCTTCCTTT.

Regarding this clonotype: At one boundary the junction diverges from the germline segment, which might be a read error. This chain connects TRBV5-5 to TRBJ2-2; D possibly matches TRBD1 or TRBD2 (5 bases each). The CDR3 loop spans 14 amino acids. The germline V gene has CDR1 SGHKS and CDR2 YYEKEE (reference sequence). The CDR3 DNA sequence: TGTGCCAACAGCTTGATGGGGGATACCGGGGAGCTGTTTTTT. Amino acid sequence: CANSLMGDTGELFF.

This clonotype was observed a handful of times. It may be a read error: a sequence one base away is much more abundant. The chain carries TRBV29-1 and TRBJ2-2; TRBD2 is a possible D gene (6 bases). Trimming cost V 1 base and J 6 bases, with 18 bases left between them. The CDR3 totals 16 residues. Germline V gene data show CDR1 as SQVTM and CDR2 as ANQGSEA. CDR3 residues: CSVEARLTGVAGELFF. CDR3 sequence (DNA): TGCAGCGTTGAAGCCAGACTAACGGGAGTCGCCGGGGAGCTGTTTTTT.

This clonotype was recorded many times. The V gene is TRBV6-1, the J gene TRBJ2-3, with 8 bases that match TRBD1. Germline V gene sequence: CDR1 MNHNS, CDR2 SASEGT. The ends lost 6 bases at V and 1 base at J; junction bases unmatched: 9. CDR3 length: 16 residues. The CDR3 reads CASSAVPGQGTDTQYF. CDR3 DNA: TGTGCCAGCAGCGCCGTACCGGGACAGGGCACAGATACGCAGTATTTT.

The genes are TRBV2 and TRBJ1-2; possibly TRBD1 for D (6 bases). Germline V CDR1 and CDR2: SNHLY, FYNNEI. Deletions cut 4 bases from V and 2 bases from J, with 11 bases between. The CDR3 runs to 14 residues. The CDR3 sequence is CASSVFTGNYGYTF. DNA for the CDR3: TGTGCCAGCAGTGTCTTTACAGGGAACTATGGCTACACCTTC. The full variable domain, rest sourced from reference TRBV2 and TRBJ1-2, is EPEVTQTPSHQVTQMGQEVILRCVPISNHLYFYWYRQILGQKVEFLVSFYNNEISEKSEIFDDQFSVERPDGSNFTLKIRSTKLEDSAMYFCASSVFTGNYGYTFGSGTRLTVV.

This clonotype is medium-sized in the sample. J is TRBJ2-7 and V is TRBV29-1; tentative D call: TRBD2 (6 bases). The germline V gene has CDR1 SQVTM and CDR2 ANQGSEA. V lost 7 bases, J lost 1 base, and 8 bases lay in between. The CDR3 loop spans 11 amino acids. The CDR3 loop reads CSGGESYEQYF. DNA of the CDR3: TGCAGCGGCGGGGAGTCCTACGAGCAGTACTTC.

In the case of this clonotype: The junction departs from germline at one end; a sequencing error may be responsible. The chain links TRBV5-1 to TRBJ2-2; D is possibly TRBD2 (5 bases). The CDR3 runs 15 residues. From germline, CDR1 is SGHRS and CDR2 YFSETQ. CDR3 protein: CASSSAGSKTGELFF. CDR3 nucleotide sequence: TGCGCCAGCAGCTCGGCGGGTTCGAAGACCGGGGAGCTGTTTTTT.

In the case of this clonotype: Germline and junction disagree at one end, which may indicate a read error. The V and J genes are TRBV11-2 and TRBJ2-7, with D perhaps TRBD2 (6 bases). This CDR3 has 14 residues. Germline CDR1 SGHAT, CDR2 FQNNGV. The CDR3 spells CASSSLANIGEQYF. Here the CDR3 DNA reads TGTGCCAGCAGCAGTCTAGCGAACATTGGGGAGCAGTATTTC. Full variable domain (remainder filled in from reference TRBV11-2 and TRBJ2-7): EAGVAQSPRYKIIEKRQSVAFWCNPISGHATLYWYQQILGQGPKLLIQFQNNGVVDDSQLPKDRFSAERLKGVDSTLKIQPAKLEDSAVYLCASSSLANIGEQYFGPGTRLTVT.

This clonotype was seen a single time. The V and J genes are TRBV7-8 and TRBJ2-1, with D perhaps TRBD1 (6 bases). Germline V gene sequence: CDR1 SGHVS, CDR2 FQNEAQ. The ends were cut back, 3 bases at V and 8 bases at J, with 14 bases in the middle. CDR3 length: 14 amino acids. This CDR3 is CASSFPGQGDEQFF. As DNA, the CDR3 is TGTGCCAGCAGCTTCCCGGGACAAGGGGATGAGCAGTTCTTC.